This paragraph covers one T cell receptor beta chain sequence. Its antigen is unknown. The sample is drawn from a study of cytomegalovirus exposure and HLA in healthy donors. General study findings and limits: A further, later analysis showed that HLA-associated TCR beta chains (compared with equally common others) were more clonally expanded. In a later analysis, donors in an Asian-associated ancestry cluster reportedly had fewer N-insertions in productive TCRs than the cohort mean. Confirmation in vitro established that a few CMV-associated chains were specific for CMV antigens. Apparent HLA restriction characterized most CMV-associated TCR beta chains in a later analysis.

PCR primers comprised 60 Vbeta and 13 Jbeta primers. Assay used: immunoSEQ multiplex PCR; TCRdb lists only in-frame clones, some missing. The sample lists about 130,000 clones, 65% to 80% occurring once. There are 16 residues in the CDR3. CDR1 and CDR2 from the germline V gene are MGHRA and YSYEKL. Trimming pared 1 base from V and 3 bases from J, leaving 13 bases between. Sequencing input: PBMCs. The chain recombines TRBV4-1 with TRBJ1-5, with TRBD1 as a possible D gene (6 bases). The TCR sequence derives from a human donor in good health. CDR3 residues: CASSQGGQGFNQPQHF. The CDR3 nucleotides read TGCGCCAGCAGCCAAGGGGGGCAGGGCTTCAATCAGCCCCAGCATTTT.